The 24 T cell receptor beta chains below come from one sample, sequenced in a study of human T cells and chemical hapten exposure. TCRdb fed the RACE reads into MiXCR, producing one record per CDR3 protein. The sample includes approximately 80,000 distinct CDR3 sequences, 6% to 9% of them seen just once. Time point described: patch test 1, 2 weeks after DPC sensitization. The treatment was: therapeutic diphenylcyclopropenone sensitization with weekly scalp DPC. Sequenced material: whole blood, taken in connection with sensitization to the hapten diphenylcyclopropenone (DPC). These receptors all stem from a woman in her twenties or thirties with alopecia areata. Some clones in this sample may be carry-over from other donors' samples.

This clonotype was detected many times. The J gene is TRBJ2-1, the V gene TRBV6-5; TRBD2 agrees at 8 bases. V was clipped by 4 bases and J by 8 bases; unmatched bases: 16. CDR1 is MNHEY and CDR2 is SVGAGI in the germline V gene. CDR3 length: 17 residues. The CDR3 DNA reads TGTGCCAGCAGTTCCCCCCCCCGGGTAGCGGGGTTTCATGAGCAGTTCTTC. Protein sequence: CASSSPPRVAGFHEQFF.

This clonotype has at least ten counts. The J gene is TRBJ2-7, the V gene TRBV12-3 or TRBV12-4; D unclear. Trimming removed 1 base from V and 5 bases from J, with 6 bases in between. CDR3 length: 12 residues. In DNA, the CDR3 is TGTGCCAGCAGTTTAGGTCCAGACGAGCAGTACTTC. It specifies CASSLGPDEQYF.

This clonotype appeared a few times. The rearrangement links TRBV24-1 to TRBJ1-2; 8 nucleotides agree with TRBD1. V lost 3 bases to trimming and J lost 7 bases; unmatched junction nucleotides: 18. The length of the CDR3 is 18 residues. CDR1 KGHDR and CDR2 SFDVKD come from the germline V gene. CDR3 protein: CATSDLLGPGGLYGGYTF. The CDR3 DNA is TGTGCCACCAGTGATCTCCTTGGGCCAGGGGGCTTGTATGGTGGCTACACCTTC.

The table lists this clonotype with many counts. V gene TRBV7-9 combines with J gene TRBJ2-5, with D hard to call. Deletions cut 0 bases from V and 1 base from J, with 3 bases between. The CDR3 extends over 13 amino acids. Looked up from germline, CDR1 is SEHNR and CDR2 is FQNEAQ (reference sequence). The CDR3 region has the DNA TGTGCCAGCAGCTTAGCCCTCCAAGAGACCCAGTACTTC. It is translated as CASSLALQETQYF.

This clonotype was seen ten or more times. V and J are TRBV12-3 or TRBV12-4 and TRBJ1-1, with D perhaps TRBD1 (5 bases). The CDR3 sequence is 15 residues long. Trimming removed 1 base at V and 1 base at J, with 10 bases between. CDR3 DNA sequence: TGTGCCAGCAGTTTAGGGGGCCCGAGGAACACTGAAGCTTTCTTT. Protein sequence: CASSLGGPRNTEAFF.

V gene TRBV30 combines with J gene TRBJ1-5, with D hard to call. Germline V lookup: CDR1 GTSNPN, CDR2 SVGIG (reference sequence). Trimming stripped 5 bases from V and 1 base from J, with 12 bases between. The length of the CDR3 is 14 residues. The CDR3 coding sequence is TGTGCCTGGTCACCCGTTAACAGCAATCAGCCCCAGCATTTT. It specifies CAWSPVNSNQPQHF.

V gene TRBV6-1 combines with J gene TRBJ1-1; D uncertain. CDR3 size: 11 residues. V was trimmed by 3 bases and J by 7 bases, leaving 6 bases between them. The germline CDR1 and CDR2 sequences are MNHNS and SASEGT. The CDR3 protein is CASSDYSEAFF. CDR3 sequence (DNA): TGTGCCAGCAGTGACTACAGTGAAGCTTTCTTT.

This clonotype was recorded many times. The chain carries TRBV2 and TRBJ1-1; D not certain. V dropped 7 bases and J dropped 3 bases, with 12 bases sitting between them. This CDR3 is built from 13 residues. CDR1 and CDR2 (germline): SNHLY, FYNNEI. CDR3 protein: CASMKEGYTEAFF. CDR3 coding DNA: TGTGCCAGCATGAAGGAGGGTTACACTGAAGCTTTCTTT.

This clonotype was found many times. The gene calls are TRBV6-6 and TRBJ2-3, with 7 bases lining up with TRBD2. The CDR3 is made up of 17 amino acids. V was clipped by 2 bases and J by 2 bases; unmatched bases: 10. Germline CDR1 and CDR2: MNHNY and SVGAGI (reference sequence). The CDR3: CASSYLLTGLTTDTQYF. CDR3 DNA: TGTGCCAGCAGTTACCTCCTAACGGGACTAACCACAGATACGCAGTATTTT.

CDR3 in DNA: TGTGCCAGCAGCCAAGAAGTAGGTCCTCAGGCGACTAACGGCTACACCTTC. Translation: CASSQEVGPQATNGYTF. The rearrangement uses TRBV4-2 and TRBJ1-2; D remains ambiguous. The V end was cut by 0 bases, the J end by 8 bases, with 22 bases between. Germline-derived CDR1 and CDR2 are LGHNA and YNFKEQ. The CDR3 totals 17 residues.

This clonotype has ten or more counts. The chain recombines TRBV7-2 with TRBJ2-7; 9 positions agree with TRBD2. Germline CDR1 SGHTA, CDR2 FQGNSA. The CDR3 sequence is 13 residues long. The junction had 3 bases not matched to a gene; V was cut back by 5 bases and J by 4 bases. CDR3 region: CASSRRGGYEQYF. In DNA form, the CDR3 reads TGTGCCAGCAGCCGGCGGGGGGGGTACGAGCAGTACTTC.

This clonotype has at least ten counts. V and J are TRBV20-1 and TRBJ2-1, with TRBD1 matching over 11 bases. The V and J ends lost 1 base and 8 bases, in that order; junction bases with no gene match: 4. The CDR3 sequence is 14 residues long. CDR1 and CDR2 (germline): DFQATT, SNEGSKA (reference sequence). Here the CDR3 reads CSARGGQGAYEQFF. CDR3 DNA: TGCAGTGCTAGAGGAGGACAGGGGGCGTATGAGCAGTTCTTC.

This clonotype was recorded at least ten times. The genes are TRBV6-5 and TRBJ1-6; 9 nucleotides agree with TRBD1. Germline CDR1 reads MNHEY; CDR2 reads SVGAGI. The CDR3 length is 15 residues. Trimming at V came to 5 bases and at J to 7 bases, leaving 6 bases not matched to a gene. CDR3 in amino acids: CASSPTGTGNSPLHF. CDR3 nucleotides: TGTGCCAGCAGTCCCACCGGGACAGGGAATTCACCCCTCCACTTT.

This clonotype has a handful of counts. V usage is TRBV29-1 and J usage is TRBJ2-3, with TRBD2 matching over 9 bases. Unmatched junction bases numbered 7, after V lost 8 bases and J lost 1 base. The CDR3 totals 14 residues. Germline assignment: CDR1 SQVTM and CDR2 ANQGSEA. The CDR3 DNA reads TGCAGCATCATAGCGGGGGCCGGCACAGATACGCAGTATTTT. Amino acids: CSIIAGAGTDTQYF.

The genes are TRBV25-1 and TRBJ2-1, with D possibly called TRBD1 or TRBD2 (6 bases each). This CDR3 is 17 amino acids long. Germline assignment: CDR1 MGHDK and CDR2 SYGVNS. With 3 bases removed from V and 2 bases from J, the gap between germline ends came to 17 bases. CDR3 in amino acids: CASSEWGGQKTYNEQFF. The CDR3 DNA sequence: TGTGCCAGCAGTGAGTGGGGAGGACAGAAAACCTACAATGAGCAGTTCTTC.

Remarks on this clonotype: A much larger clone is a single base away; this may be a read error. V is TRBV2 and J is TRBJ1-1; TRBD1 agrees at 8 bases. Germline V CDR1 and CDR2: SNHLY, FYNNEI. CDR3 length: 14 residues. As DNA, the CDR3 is TGTGCCAGCATTAAAACAGGGGGGGCCACTAAAGCTTTCTTT. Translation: CASIKTGGATKAFF.

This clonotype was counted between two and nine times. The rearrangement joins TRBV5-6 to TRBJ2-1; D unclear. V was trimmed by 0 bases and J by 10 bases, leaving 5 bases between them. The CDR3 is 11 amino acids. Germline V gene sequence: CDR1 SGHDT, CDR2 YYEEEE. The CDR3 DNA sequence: TGTGCCAGCAGCTTGGGGGCAGAGCAGTTCTTC. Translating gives CASSLGAEQFF.

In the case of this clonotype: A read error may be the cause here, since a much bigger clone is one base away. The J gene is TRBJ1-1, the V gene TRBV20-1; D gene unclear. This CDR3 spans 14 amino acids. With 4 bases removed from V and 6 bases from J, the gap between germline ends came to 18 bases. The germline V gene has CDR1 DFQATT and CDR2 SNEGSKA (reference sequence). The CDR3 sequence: CSATKPGTHAEAFF. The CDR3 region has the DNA TGCAGTGCTACGAAGCCGGGAACCCATGCTGAAGCTTTCTTT.

The CDR3 sequence: CASSPSGADTQYF. CDR3 in DNA: TGTGCCAGCAGCCCCTCCGGGGCAGATACGCAGTATTTT. This rearrangement joins TRBV3-1 to TRBJ2-3, with a tentative D call TRBD2 (5 bases). The CDR3 totals 13 residues. Germline CDR1 LGHDT, CDR2 YNNKEL (reference sequence). Trimming stripped 4 bases from V and 4 bases from J, with 9 bases between.

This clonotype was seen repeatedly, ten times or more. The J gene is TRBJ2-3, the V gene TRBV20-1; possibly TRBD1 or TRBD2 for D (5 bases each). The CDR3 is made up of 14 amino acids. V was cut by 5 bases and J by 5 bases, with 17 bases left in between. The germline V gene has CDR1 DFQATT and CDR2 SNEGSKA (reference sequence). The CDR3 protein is CSAHTGRAGDTQYF. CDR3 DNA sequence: TGCAGTGCTCATACGGGACGGGCGGGAGATACGCAGTATTTT.

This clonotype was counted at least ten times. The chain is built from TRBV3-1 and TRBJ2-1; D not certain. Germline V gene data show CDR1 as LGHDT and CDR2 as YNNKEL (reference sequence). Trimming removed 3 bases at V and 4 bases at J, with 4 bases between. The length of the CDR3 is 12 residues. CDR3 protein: CASSQSYNEQFF. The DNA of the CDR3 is TGTGCCAGCAGCCAGTCTTACAATGAGCAGTTCTTC.

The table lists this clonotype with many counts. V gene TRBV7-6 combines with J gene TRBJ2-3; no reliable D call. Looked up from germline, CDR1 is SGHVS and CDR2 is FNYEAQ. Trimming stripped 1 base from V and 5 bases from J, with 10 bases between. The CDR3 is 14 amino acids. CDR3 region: CASSLGLGKDTQYF. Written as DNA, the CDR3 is TGTGCCAGCAGCTTAGGTTTGGGAAAAGATACGCAGTATTTT.

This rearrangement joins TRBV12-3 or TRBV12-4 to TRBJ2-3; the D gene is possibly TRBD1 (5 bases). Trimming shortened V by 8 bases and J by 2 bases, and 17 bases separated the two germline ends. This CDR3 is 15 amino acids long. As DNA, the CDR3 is TGTGCCAGCGGGTCACTCGGACACTACACAGATACGCAGTATTTT. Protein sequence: CASGSLGHYTDTQYF.

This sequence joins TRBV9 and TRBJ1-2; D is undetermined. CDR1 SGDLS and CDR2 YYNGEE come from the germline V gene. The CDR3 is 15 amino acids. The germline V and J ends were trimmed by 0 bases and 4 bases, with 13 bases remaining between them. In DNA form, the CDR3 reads TGTGCCAGCAGCGTAGAGGGTGGGGAGCTCTATGGCTACACCTTC. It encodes CASSVEGGELYGYTF.